This T cell receptor beta chain emerged from a study of blood T cell repertoires in COVID-19. Study-level information: Specimens from acute and convalescent COVID-19 originated in the United States, Italy and Spain. PBMCs, B-cell-depleted T cells, or T cells were the source of the cDNA or gDNA that made up the material.

Per the authors' pipeline: Reference gene primer amplification in the assay estimated nucleated cell counts. Repertoires were generated with immunoSEQ multiplex PCR, while TCRdb's copy carries only in-frame clones and drops some. Clone size and the V and J calls come from that table; the DNA yielded D and trimming. The repertoire holds some 28,000 clones, with 89% as singletons. The sequencing input was peripheral blood. This receptor was taken from a human donor in a cohort sampled during active COVID-19.

CDR3 loop: CASSLLDSNNQPQHF. The DNA of the CDR3 is TGTGCCAGCAGCTTGTTGGACTCTAACAATCAGCCCCAGCATTTT. The rearrangement links TRBV5-5 to TRBJ1-5; no firm D call. Germline CDR1 reads SGHKS; CDR2 reads YYEKEE (reference sequence). The CDR3 spans 15 residues. The V gene lost 1 base and the J gene lost 3 bases, with 11 bases spanning the gap.